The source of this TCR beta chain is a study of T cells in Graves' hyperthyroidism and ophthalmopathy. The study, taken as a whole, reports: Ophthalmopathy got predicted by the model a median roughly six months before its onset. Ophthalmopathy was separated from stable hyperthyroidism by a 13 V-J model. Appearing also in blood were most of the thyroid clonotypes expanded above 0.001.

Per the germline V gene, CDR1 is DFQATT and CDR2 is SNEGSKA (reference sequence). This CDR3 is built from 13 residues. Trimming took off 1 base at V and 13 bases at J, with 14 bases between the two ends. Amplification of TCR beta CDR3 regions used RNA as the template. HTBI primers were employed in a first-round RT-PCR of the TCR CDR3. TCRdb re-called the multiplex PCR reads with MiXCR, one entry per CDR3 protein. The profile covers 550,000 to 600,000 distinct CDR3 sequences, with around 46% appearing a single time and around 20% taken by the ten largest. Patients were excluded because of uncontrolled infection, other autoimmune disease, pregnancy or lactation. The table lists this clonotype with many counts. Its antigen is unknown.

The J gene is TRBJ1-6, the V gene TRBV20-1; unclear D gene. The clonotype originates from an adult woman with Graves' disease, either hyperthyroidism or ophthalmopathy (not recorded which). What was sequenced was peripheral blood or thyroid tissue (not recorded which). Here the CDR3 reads CSARVRREGPLHF. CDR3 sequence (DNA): TGCAGTGCTAGAGTTCGTAGGGAAGGTCCCCTCCACTTT.